One and the same sample provided the 12 T cell receptor beta chains below, sequenced in a study of vaccination effects on CD4 cells after COVID-19. No cognate antigen is known for these TCRs. Measured with immunoSEQ multiplex PCR; TCRdb has only the in-frame clones, and not every one. The sample carries under 80,000 clones, around 76% recorded once. ViraFEST used viral peptide pools to expand antigen-specific CD4+ T cells before sequencing. Investigators separated out CD4+ T cells once around nine days of culture had passed. The sample in question was CD4+ T cells from PBMCs cultured with HCoV-229E spike peptides, obtained before COVID-19 vaccination. These receptors came from a human donor who received a COVID-19 vaccine.

The V and J genes are TRBV30 and TRBJ1-5; D possibly corresponds to TRBD1 (5 bases). The CDR3 has 15 residues. V gave up 2 bases and J gave up 4 bases, with 15 bases separating them. CDR1 is GTSNPN, CDR2 SVGIG, per germline (reference sequence). This chain's CDR3 is CAWSTPWQGNQPQHF. In DNA, the CDR3 is TGTGCCTGGAGTACCCCTTGGCAGGGAAATCAGCCCCAGCATTTT.

A single count supports this clone. The J gene is TRBJ2-1, the V gene TRBV6-4; TRBD2 might be the D (6 bases). This CDR3 spans 15 amino acids. Per the germline V gene, CDR1 is MRHNA and CDR2 is SNTAGT. Trimming took 2 bases from V and 0 from J, leaving 8 bases between them. DNA for the CDR3: TGTGCCAGCAGTGACGGGGGGAGCTCCTACAATGAGCAGTTCTTC. Its protein is CASSDGGSSYNEQFF.

This clone was detected only a few times. This rearrangement joins TRBV24-1 to TRBJ2-3; the D gene is possibly TRBD2 (5 bases). The CDR3 has 14 residues. The germline CDR1 and CDR2 sequences are KGHDR and SFDVKD. Trimming took 9 bases from V and 2 from J, leaving 14 bases between them. CDR3 sequence reads: CATANGKITDTQYF. DNA of the CDR3: TGTGCCACCGCCAACGGGAAAATCACAGATACGCAGTATTTT.

The V gene is TRBV11-1, the J gene TRBJ1-1, with D possibly matching TRBD1 (5 bases). This CDR3 has 14 amino acids. Germline values: CDR1 SGHAT, CDR2 FQDESV (reference sequence). Deletions cut 1 base from V and 4 bases from J, with 10 bases between. CDR3 nucleotide sequence: TGTGCCAGCAGCTTAGGGGGGGTTGCCACTGAAGCTTTCTTT. Encoded protein: CASSLGGVATEAFF.

The chain carries TRBV7-9 and TRBJ2-5, with D maybe TRBD1 (7 bases). V lost 4 bases and J lost 2, with 11 bases in between. The CDR3 runs 14 residues. The V gene's germline CDR1 is SEHNR and CDR2 FQNEAQ (reference sequence). The CDR3 protein is CASSSQGGQETQYF. In DNA, the CDR3 is TGTGCCAGCAGCTCTCAGGGGGGACAAGAGACCCAGTACTTC.

This chain links TRBV24-1 with TRBJ2-3, with D tentatively TRBD2 (6 bases). The length of the CDR3 is 16 residues. Germline values: CDR1 KGHDR, CDR2 SFDVKD. V was shortened by 2 bases and J by 5 bases, with 16 bases between the two germline ends. CDR3 DNA: TGTGCCACCAGTGATTCCGCCGGGACTGACTTAGATACGCAGTATTTT. Encoded protein: CATSDSAGTDLDTQYF.

The chain combines TRBV7-2 with TRBJ2-2, with unresolved D. This CDR3 is 14 amino acids long. Germline V gene sequence: CDR1 SGHTA, CDR2 FQGNSA. V lost 7 bases, J lost 6 bases, and 15 bases lay in between. The CDR3 loop is CASTQHAVAGELFF. In nucleotides, the CDR3 is TGTGCCAGCACCCAGCACGCGGTCGCCGGGGAGCTGTTTTTT. Supplemented by reference TRBV7-2 and TRBJ2-2, the full variable domain reads GAGVSQSPSNKVTEKGKDVELRCDPISGHTALYWYRQSLGQGLEFLIYFQGNSAPDKSGLPSDRFSAERTGGSVSTLTIQRTQQEDSAVYLCASTQHAVAGELFFGEGSRLTVL.

In this sample, this clone turned up a few times. V and J are TRBV7-8 and TRBJ2-7; 7 bases are shared with TRBD2. Germline-derived CDR1 and CDR2 are SGHVS and FQNEAQ. The CDR3 length is 15 residues. V shed 7 bases, J shed 7 bases, and the junction held 16 bases outside the gene matches. CDR3 amino acids: CASTQGDYAVGEQYV. The CDR3, as DNA: TGTGCCAGCACCCAAGGGGACTATGCCGTCGGAGAGCAGTACGTC.

The chain combines TRBV10-2 with TRBJ2-3, with 9 bases aligning to TRBD2. This CDR3 comprises 14 residues. Germline CDR1 WSHSY, CDR2 SAAADI. V was pared by 4 bases and J by 6 bases, with 5 bases of the junction left unmatched. The CDR3 DNA sequence: TGCGCCAGCAGTGCAGCGGGGGGCGGGGATACGCAGTATTTT. This translates into CASSAAGGGDTQYF.

This chain uses TRBV6-6 with TRBJ2-3, with 8 nucleotides matching TRBD1. There are 15 residues in the CDR3. V was clipped by 2 bases and J by 2 bases; unmatched bases: 3. In germline, CDR1 is MNHNY, CDR2 SVGAGI (reference sequence). The CDR3 spells CASSYTGGVTDTQYF. The CDR3 DNA is TGTGCCAGCAGTTACACAGGGGGAGTCACAGATACGCAGTATTTT.

This chain links TRBV5-1 with TRBJ1-5; 9 bases agree with TRBD1. CDR1 is SGHRS and CDR2 is YFSETQ in the germline V gene. CDR3 length: 17 amino acids. J gave up 1 base and V 4 bases, and 9 bases lay outside the gene matches. CDR3 nucleotide sequence: TGCGCCAGCAGCCTTACTACGGGACAGGGCAGCAATCAGCCCCAGCATTTT. Translating it yields CASSLTTGQGSNQPQHF.

The J gene is TRBJ1-5, the V gene TRBV28, with unresolved D. CDR3 size: 14 residues. Germline V CDR1 and CDR2: MDHEN, SYDVKM. Trimming removed 4 bases at V and 7 bases at J, with 14 bases between. CDR3 bases: TGTGCCAGCAGTTCACCAAACGGAGGGCAGCCCCAGCATTTT. Amino acid sequence: CASSSPNGGQPQHF. The whole variable domain, remainder taken from reference TRBV28 and TRBJ1-5, is DVKVTQSSRYLVKRTGEKVFLECVQDMDHENMFWYRQDPGLGLRLIYFSYDVKMKEKGDIPEGYSVSREKKERFSLILESASTNQTSMYLCASSSPNGGQPQHFGDGTRLSIL.